What follows describes a single T cell receptor (beta chain). Antigen specificity is unknown. The naive CD8 fraction comprised CD45RO-negative cells positively selected for CCR7 and excluded terminally differentiated effector memory CD45RA+ cells. The data were obtained in a study of shared clonotypes between healthy human individuals. Notes on the study in general: Sampling was confined to blood; repertoires within tissues likely differ.

Each subset's genomic DNA was split evenly across several immunoSEQ plates. Only in-frame clones appear in the TCRdb table, and some are missing; sequencing was by immunoSEQ multiplex PCR. The sample shows 2 million to 2.5 million clones, 85% to 95% of them seen only once. This clonotype was obtained from a man younger than 35 in good health. Some clones in this sample may be carry-over from other donors' samples. Material: naive CD8+ T cells from PBMCs.

The CDR3 here is CASSEEAGYLFEAFF. The CDR3 DNA sequence: TGTGCCAGCAGTGAGGAAGCGGGTTACCTCTTTGAAGCTTTCTTT. The chain couples TRBV2 to TRBJ1-1; D unclear. Trimming left V 3 bases short and J 7 bases short, with 18 bases between. The CDR3 runs to 15 residues. Germline CDR1 SNHLY, CDR2 FYNNEI.